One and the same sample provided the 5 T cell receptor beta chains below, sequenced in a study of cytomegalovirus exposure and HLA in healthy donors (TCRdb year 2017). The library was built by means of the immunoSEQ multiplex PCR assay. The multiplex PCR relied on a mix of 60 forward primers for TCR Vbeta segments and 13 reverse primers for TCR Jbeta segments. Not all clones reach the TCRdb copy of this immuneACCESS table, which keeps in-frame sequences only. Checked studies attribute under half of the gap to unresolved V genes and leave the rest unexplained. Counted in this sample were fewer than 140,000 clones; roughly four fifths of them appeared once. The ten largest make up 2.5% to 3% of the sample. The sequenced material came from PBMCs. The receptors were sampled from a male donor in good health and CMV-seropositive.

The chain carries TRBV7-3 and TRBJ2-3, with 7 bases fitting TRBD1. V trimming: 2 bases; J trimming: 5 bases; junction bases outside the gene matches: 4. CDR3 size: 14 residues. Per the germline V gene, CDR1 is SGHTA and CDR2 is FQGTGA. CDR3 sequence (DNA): TGTGCCAGCAGCTTACTGACAGGGAGAGATACGCAGTATTTT. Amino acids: CASSLLTGRDTQYF.

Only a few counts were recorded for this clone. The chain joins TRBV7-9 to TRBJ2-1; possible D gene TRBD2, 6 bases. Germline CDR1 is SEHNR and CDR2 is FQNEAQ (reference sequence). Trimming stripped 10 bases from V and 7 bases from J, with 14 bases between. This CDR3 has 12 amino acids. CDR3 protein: CATQEGWNEQFF. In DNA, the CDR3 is TGTGCCACCCAGGAGGGGTGGAATGAGCAGTTCTTC.

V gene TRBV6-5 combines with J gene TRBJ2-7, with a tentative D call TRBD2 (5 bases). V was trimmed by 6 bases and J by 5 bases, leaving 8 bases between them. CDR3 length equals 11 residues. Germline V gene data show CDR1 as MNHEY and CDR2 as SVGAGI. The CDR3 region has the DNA TGTGCCAGCAGAAGGGAGCACGAGCAGTACTTC. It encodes CASRREHEQYF.

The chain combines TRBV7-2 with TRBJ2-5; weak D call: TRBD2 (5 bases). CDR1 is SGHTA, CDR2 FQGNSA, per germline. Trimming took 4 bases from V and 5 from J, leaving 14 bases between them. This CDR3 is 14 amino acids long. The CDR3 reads CASSSFTGRETQYF. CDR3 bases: TGTGCCAGCAGCTCATTCACGGGAAGGGAGACCCAGTACTTC.

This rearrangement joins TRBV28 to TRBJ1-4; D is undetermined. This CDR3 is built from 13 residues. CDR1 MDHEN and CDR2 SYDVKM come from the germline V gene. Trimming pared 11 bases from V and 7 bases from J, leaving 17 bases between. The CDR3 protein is CAAQAGSGEKLFF. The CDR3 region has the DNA TGTGCCGCTCAGGCGGGGTCCGGTGAAAAACTGTTTTTT.